Here is one T cell receptor (beta chain) with its context. Its specificity is not known. Trimming removed 4 bases from V and 7 bases from J; junction bases left unmatched: 5. The germline CDR1 and CDR2 sequences are MNHEY and SVGAGI. The CDR3 covers 15 residues. The sample belongs to a study of T cell responses to AZD1222 COVID-19 vaccine. Study-wide findings and caveats: Regions 160-218 and 743-854 dominated among vaccine-associated CD4 TCRs spanning spike. Repertoire sampling happened only post peak T cell response.

Here immunoSEQ multiplex PCR was the method, and the copy in TCRdb shows in-frame clones only, minus some. Of roughly 180,000 clones listed, 80% to 90% are singletons. The TCR sequence derives from an adult in good health. The sample in question was peripheral blood, obtained on day 0 of MenACWY control vaccination. The rearrangement joins TRBV6-5 to TRBJ1-4; 11 bases match TRBD1. CDR3 bases: TGTGCCAGCAGTTTAGCCGGGACAGGGGGTGAAAAACTGTTTTTT. Translating it yields CASSLAGTGGEKLFF.